This is a list of T cell receptor beta chains from one sample in a study of regulatory T cells in long-lasting Graves disease. TCRdb re-analysed the multiplex PCR reads in MiXCR, keeping a single row per CDR3 protein. The sample lists 400,000 to 500,000 distinct CDR3 sequences, 14% to 15% occurring once. The sample was also linked to a second study, of T cells in Graves' hyperthyroidism and ophthalmopathy.

The sample was peripheral blood mononuclear cells (PBMCs), taken at new diagnosis, from a patient treated with antithyroid drugs. The receptor source for this set is a young woman with Graves disease. The CDR3 runs from the conserved cysteine through the conserved F or W. A D gene is named only where the DNA matches it firmly. Some rows mark clone size as missing; the rest say once, few, many or name a class of expanded clone.

>many|TRBD1|TRBV3-1|TRBJ2-3
TGTGCCAGCAGCCAGGGACAGGGGGCTGGTGGAGATACGCAGTATTTT
CASSQGQGAGGDTQYF
>few|NA|TRBV7-2|TRBJ1-5
TGTGCCAGCAGCTTCAGGGGATCTAGCAATCAGCCCCAGCATTTT
CASSFRGSSNQPQHF
>many|TRBD1|TRBV10-1|TRBJ1-2
TGCGCCAGCCGAAACTACGACAGGGATGGATATGGCTACACCTTC
CASRNYDRDGYGYTF
>many|NA|TRBV5-6|TRBJ2-1
TGTGCCAGCAGCCGTTACGGAAGCTCCTACAATGAGCAGTTCTTC
CASSRYGSSYNEQFF
>many|NA|TRBV2|TRBJ2-1
TGTGCCAGCAGTGAACCCGGAGCCATAGAGCAGTTCTTC
CASSEPGAIEQFF
>many|TRBD2|TRBV6-1|TRBJ2-2
TGTGCCAGGGGGGGGGGATCCCTGAACACCGGGGAGCTGTTTTTT
CARGGGSLNTGELFF
>many|NA|TRBV6-1|TRBJ1-5
TGTGCCAGCAGTGATGGATCGAGTATGCCCCAGCATTTT
CASSDGSSMPQHF
>many|NA|TRBV20-1|TRBJ1-2
TGCAGTGCTAGCATTACAAGTAACTATGGCTACACCTTC
CSASITSNYGYTF
>few|NA|TRBV12-3/TRBV12-4|TRBJ1-1
TGTGCCAGCAGTCACACAGGACGGAACACTGAAGCTTTCTTT
CASSHTGRNTEAFF
>many|TRBD2|TRBV30|TRBJ2-7
TGTGCCTGGAAGGTGAGGAGGAGGCTAGCGGGTGACTACGAGCAGTACTTC
CAWKVRRRLAGDYEQYF
>many|TRBD1|TRBV28|TRBJ2-7
TGTGCCAGCAGTTTATCAGGACAGGGTCGGGCCTACGAGCAGTACTTC
CASSLSGQGRAYEQYF
>many|TRBD1|TRBV6-2/TRBV6-3|TRBJ2-3
TGTGCCAGCAGTTACGGGACAGCCACAGATACGCAGTATTTT
CASSYGTATDTQYF
>few|TRBD2|TRBV11-2|TRBJ2-3
TGTGCCAGCAGCTTAGGTCCGGGACTATGGGCCGGGACAGATACGCAGTATTTT
CASSLGPGLWAGTDTQYF
>few|TRBD1|TRBV29-1|TRBJ2-7
TGCAGCGTTGGGGACAGAGCCTACGAGCAGTACTTC
CSVGDRAYEQYF
>NA|NA|TRBV28|TRBJ2-1
TGTGCCAGCAGTTTGGACACCCTGAGGGAGCAGTTCTTC
CASSLDTLREQFF
>few|TRBD2|TRBV13|TRBJ2-3
TGTGCCAGCAGCTTATCCGGGACTAGTATAACAGATACGCAGTATTTT
CASSLSGTSITDTQYF
>few|NA|TRBV11-2|TRBJ2-2
TGTGCCAGCGGCGGAACCGGGGAGCTGTTTTTT
CASGGTGELFF
>NA|NA|TRBV10-3|TRBJ2-1
TGTGCCATCCTCGGGGCGTATGAGCAGTTCTTC
CAILGAYEQFF
>NA|NA|TRBV30|TRBJ2-3
TGTGCCTGGAGGCTCTCCACAGATACGCAGTATTTT
CAWRLSTDTQYF
>many|NA|TRBV27|TRBJ2-1
TGTGCCAGCAGTCTCCACAATGAGCAGTTCTTC
CASSLHNEQFF
>NA|TRBD1|TRBV24-1|TRBJ1-2
TGTGCCACCAGTGCGGGACAGGGCTATGGCTACACCTTC
CATSAGQGYGYTF
>many|NA|TRBV2|TRBJ1-2
TGTGCCAGCATCGAGAACCCTCAAAGCTATGGCTACACCTTC
CASIENPQSYGYTF
>many|NA|TRBV5-5|TRBJ2-1
TGTGCCTGCCTTAGCGAAACCTCCTACAATGAGCAGTTCTTC
CACLSETSYNEQFF
>NA|NA|TRBV29-1|TRBJ1-3
TGCAGCGTTGGAGTGGGGAATGCCGGAAACACCATATATTTT
CSVGVGNAGNTIYF
>few|NA|TRBV19|TRBJ2-5
TGTGCCAGTAGTATTGGGGAGCAAGAGACCCAGTACTTC
CASSIGEQETQYF
>few|NA|TRBV2|TRBJ1-5
TGTGCCAGCGTCGCGGAAAAGAGCAATCAGCCCCAGCATTTT
CASVAEKSNQPQHF
>many|NA|TRBV18|TRBJ2-4
TGTGCCAGCTCACCAGACCCGGTGGGGGCTGACATTCAGTACTTC
CASSPDPVGADIQYF
>NA|NA|TRBV19|TRBJ2-7
TGTGCCAGTAGTATCGGAGGACCAAGGTGGGGCGAGCAGTACTTC
CASSIGGPRWGEQYF
>many|TRBD2|TRBV18|TRBJ2-1
TGTGCCAGCTCACCACCGGTGCCGACTAGCGGGAGGGCCGGTGAGCAGTTCTTC
CASSPPVPTSGRAGEQFF
>many|NA|TRBV10-3|TRBJ2-7
TGTGCCATCAGTGATTACTACGAGCAGTACTTC
CAISDYYEQYF
>NA|TRBD2|TRBV30|TRBJ2-1
TGTGCCTGGGGGGGGGGTGAGCAGTTCTTC
CAWGGGEQFF
>NA|NA|TRBV5-1|TRBJ2-2
TGCGCCAGGGCCGGTCGGACAGTATCCACCGGGGAGCTGTTTTTT
CARAGRTVSTGELFF
>few|TRBD1|TRBV18|TRBJ2-2
TGTGCCAGCTCGCCCTCCGGGACAGGGGACACCGGGGAGCTGTTTTTT
CASSPSGTGDTGELFF
>many|TRBD2|TRBV24-1|TRBJ2-1
TGTGCCACCAGTGACCCGGGACTAGCTTATGAGCAGTTCTTC
CATSDPGLAYEQFF
>NA|NA|TRBV7-9|TRBJ1-1
TGTGCCAGCAGCACACAGAGTGAAGCTTTCTTT
CASSTQSEAFF
>NA|NA|TRBV19|TRBJ1-5
TGTGCCAGTAGCACCCCGATCGCCGTAGGCAATCAGCCCCAGCATTTT
CASSTPIAVGNQPQHF
>NA|NA|TRBV7-9|TRBJ2-7
TGTGCCAGCAGCTTAGGGGCGGGCAATGAGCAGTACTTC
CASSLGAGNEQYF
>many|NA|TRBV10-3|TRBJ2-1
TGTGCCATCAGTGCTGTATCTGGAGACTCCTACAATGAGCAGTTCTTC
CAISAVSGDSYNEQFF
>few|TRBD2|TRBV12-3/TRBV12-4|TRBJ2-7
TGTGCCAGCAGTTTCTCGGGACTAGCGGAATACGAGCAGTACTTC
CASSFSGLAEYEQYF
>many|NA|TRBV24-1|TRBJ1-3
TGTGCCACCAGTGATCCGGGAAACACCATATATTTT
CATSDPGNTIYF
>few|NA|TRBV5-6|TRBJ1-2
TGTGCCAGCAGCTTGGATGTTTCGGCAGCCGGCCCCACTAACTATGGCTACACCTTC
CASSLDVSAAGPTNYGYTF